This TCR beta chain comes out of a study of blood T cell repertoires in COVID-19. Germline V CDR1 and CDR2: SEHNR, FQNEAQ (reference sequence). Trimming took off 5 bases at V and 0 bases at J, with 5 bases between the two ends. The CDR3 runs to 13 residues. Repertoires were generated with immunoSEQ multiplex PCR, while TCRdb's copy carries only in-frame clones and drops some. The table includes about 65,000 clones, roughly four fifths detected once. The V and J genes are TRBV7-9 and TRBJ1-5; D gene unclear. The sequence derives from a man at least 80 years old with acute or convalescent COVID-19. The specimen was peripheral blood. The CDR3 protein is CASSRDSNQPQHF. CDR3 DNA sequence: TGTGCCAGCAGCAGAGATAGCAATCAGCCCCAGCATTTT.